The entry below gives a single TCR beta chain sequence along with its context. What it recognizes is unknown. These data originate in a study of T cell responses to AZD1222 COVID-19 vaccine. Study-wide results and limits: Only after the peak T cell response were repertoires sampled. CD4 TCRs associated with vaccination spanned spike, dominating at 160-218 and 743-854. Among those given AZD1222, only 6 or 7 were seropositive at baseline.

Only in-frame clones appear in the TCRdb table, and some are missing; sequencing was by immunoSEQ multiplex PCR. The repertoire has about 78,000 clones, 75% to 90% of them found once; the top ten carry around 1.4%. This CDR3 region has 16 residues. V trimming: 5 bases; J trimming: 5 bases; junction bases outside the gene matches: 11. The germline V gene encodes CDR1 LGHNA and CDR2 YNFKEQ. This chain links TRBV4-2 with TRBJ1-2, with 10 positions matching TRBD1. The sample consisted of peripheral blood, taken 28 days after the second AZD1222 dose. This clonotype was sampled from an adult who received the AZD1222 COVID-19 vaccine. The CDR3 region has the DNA TGTGCCAGCAGCTCTCTTGGACAGGGGGTAGGGTATGGCTACACCTTC. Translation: CASSSLGQGVGYGYTF.